What follows are 28 T cell receptor beta chains derived from one specimen sequenced in a study of long-term antiretroviral therapy in people with HIV. Run at survey level, the immunoSEQ assay was version v3.0. The protocol was immunoSEQ multiplex PCR, while the TCRdb copy is restricted to in-frame clones and leaves out a portion. The data contain around 13,000 clones, roughly three quarters of them singletons. The starting material was unsorted PBMCs, obtained 0.5 years before starting antiretroviral therapy. Every receptor here comes from a woman between 40 and 50 years old with HIV.

This chain joins TRBV7-9 and TRBJ1-1; 7 nucleotides align to TRBD1. Germline CDR1 is SEHNR and CDR2 is FQNEAQ (reference sequence). V dropped 6 bases and J dropped 11; count of bases not matched to a gene: 9. CDR3 size: 12 residues. CDR3 sequence (DNA): TGTGCCAGCAGAGGGACAGCCGAGGGGGCTTTCTTT. Amino acids: CASRGTAEGAFF. The variable domain in full, completed from reference TRBV7-9 and TRBJ1-1, reads DTGVSQNPRHKITKRGQNVTFRCDPISEHNRLYWYRQTLGQGPEFLTYFQNEAQLEKSRLLSDRFSAERPKGSFSTLEIQRTEQGDSAMYLCASRGTAEGAFFGQGTRLTVV.

J is TRBJ2-3 and V is TRBV4-1; D remains ambiguous. Trimming removed 4 bases from V and 1 base from J, with 6 bases in between. The CDR3 consists of 13 residues. The germline V gene has CDR1 MGHRA and CDR2 YSYEKL. In DNA form, the CDR3 reads TGCGCCAGCAGCCCGCTAGGCACAGATACGCAGTATTTT. Translating it yields CASSPLGTDTQYF.

This clone is medium-sized. The chain employs TRBV7-6 and TRBJ1-2; 8 bases are a match to TRBD1. The trim removed 1 base at V and 6 bases at J, leaving 10 bases unmatched. Germline CDR1 SGHVS, CDR2 FNYEAQ. The CDR3 covers 16 residues. CDR3 in amino acids: CASSLGRTGWNNGYTF. CDR3 in DNA: TGTGCCAGCAGCTTAGGGCGGACAGGGTGGAACAATGGCTACACCTTC.

The genes are TRBV7-9 and TRBJ2-7; TRBD2 is a possible D gene (6 bases). The CDR3 spans 15 residues. Deletions cut 4 bases from V and 4 bases from J, with 17 bases between. CDR1 and CDR2 from the germline V gene are SEHNR and FQNEAQ (reference sequence). The CDR3, as DNA: TGTGCCAGCAGCTACCCCCCGGAGGGACTTTACGAGCAGTACTTC. This sequence encodes CASSYPPEGLYEQYF. The full variable domain, completed using reference TRBV7-9 and TRBJ2-7, is DTGVSQNPRHKITKRGQNVTFRCDPISEHNRLYWYRQTLGQGPEFLTYFQNEAQLEKSRLLSDRFSAERPKGSFSTLEIQRTEQGDSAMYLCASSYPPEGLYEQYFGPGTRLTVT.

The rearrangement uses TRBV19 and TRBJ1-1; the match to TRBD1 covers 7 bases. This CDR3 region has 12 residues. Germline trimming cut 5 bases from V and 5 bases from J; bases unmatched to any gene: 2. CDR1 and CDR2 from the germline V gene are LNHDA and SQIVND (reference sequence). CDR3 in amino acids: CASSQGGTEAFF. The CDR3 DNA is TGTGCCAGTAGTCAGGGGGGAACTGAAGCTTTCTTT. The full variable domain, rest sourced from reference TRBV19 and TRBJ1-1, is DGGITQSPKYLFRKEGQNVTLSCEQNLNHDAMYWYRQDPGQGLRLIYYSQIVNDFQKGDIAEGYSVSREKKESFPLTVTSAQKNPTAFYLCASSQGGTEAFFGQGTRLTVV.

This chain uses TRBV7-2 with TRBJ2-7; weak D call: TRBD2 (5 bases). Germline V lookup: CDR1 SGHTA, CDR2 FQGNSA. V shed 1 base and J shed 2 bases, with 9 bases lying between them. The CDR3 runs 14 residues. The CDR3 loop is CASSLVEGPYEQYF. The CDR3 DNA sequence: TGTGCCAGCAGCTTAGTTGAGGGCCCCTACGAGCAGTACTTC. The full variable domain, its missing parts supplied by reference TRBV7-2 and TRBJ2-7, is GAGVSQSPSNKVTEKGKDVELRCDPISGHTALYWYRQSLGQGLEFLIYFQGNSAPDKSGLPSDRFSAERTGGSVSTLTIQRTQQEDSAVYLCASSLVEGPYEQYFGPGTRLTVT.

This rearrangement joins TRBV4-1 to TRBJ2-3; D ambiguous. Per the germline V gene, CDR1 is MGHRA and CDR2 is YSYEKL. Trimming shortened V by 1 base and J by 5 bases, and 13 bases separated the two germline ends. There are 15 residues in the CDR3. CDR3 sequence: CASSQVGSGVDTQYF. CDR3 nucleotides: TGCGCCAGCAGCCAAGTTGGAAGTGGTGTAGATACGCAGTATTTT.

The chain has TRBV7-9 and TRBJ2-5; D is undetermined. Germline CDR1 and CDR2: SEHNR and FQNEAQ (reference sequence). This CDR3 is 14 amino acids long. V was clipped by 3 bases and J by 0 bases, with 8 bases between them. CDR3 sequence reads: CASSFWADQETQYF. DNA for the CDR3: TGTGCCAGCAGCTTTTGGGCAGACCAAGAGACCCAGTACTTC.

This sequence joins TRBV5-1 and TRBJ2-5; D unresolved. V was shortened by 2 bases and J by 0 bases, with 5 bases between the two germline ends. This CDR3 spans 13 amino acids. Germline V gives CDR1 SGHRS, CDR2 YFSETQ. CDR3 bases: TGCGCCAGCAGCTTAGGGTACCAAGAGACCCAGTACTTC. Amino acids: CASSLGYQETQYF.

This chain links TRBV5-6 with TRBJ2-1; 8 bases map to TRBD2. The V segment lost 0 bases and the J segment 8 bases; nucleotides outside the gene matches: 4. This CDR3 spans 14 amino acids. Germline CDR1 and CDR2: SGHDT and YYEEEE. The CDR3 coding sequence is TGTGCCAGCAGCTTGGACGGGAGGGCCTATGAGCAGTTCTTC. Its translation is CASSLDGRAYEQFF.

This chain's CDR3 is CASTSQGAGETQYF. The DNA of the CDR3 is TGTGCCAGCACCAGTCAGGGGGCGGGGGAGACCCAGTACTTC. This chain connects TRBV7-9 to TRBJ2-5; TRBD1 matches at 8 bases. This CDR3 has 14 residues. V lost 7 bases to trimming and J lost 5 bases; unmatched junction nucleotides: 9. Germline V gene sequence: CDR1 SEHNR, CDR2 FQNEAQ (reference sequence).

This clone appeared a few times. The chain has TRBV15 and TRBJ1-1, with D possibly matching TRBD1 (5 bases). The CDR3 is 18 residues long. Germline CDR1 reads LNHNV; CDR2 reads YYDKDF (reference sequence). The V gene lost 4 bases and the J gene lost 0 bases, with 21 bases spanning the gap. The CDR3 loop is CATSTPRQPLTLNTEAFF. The CDR3 nucleotides read TGTGCCACCAGCACCCCTCGACAGCCCCTTACATTGAACACTGAAGCTTTCTTT.

V usage is TRBV11-3 and J usage is TRBJ2-3, with D possibly being TRBD2 (6 bases). The ends were cut back, 5 bases at V and 8 bases at J, with 14 bases in the middle. Germline CDR1 is SGHNT and CDR2 is YENEEA. The CDR3 extends over 13 amino acids. The CDR3 region has the DNA TGTGCCAGCAGCCTTTCTTTGGGGGGTACGCAGTATTTT. Its translation is CASSLSLGGTQYF.

The chain links TRBV5-6 to TRBJ1-4; D uncertain. The CDR3 is 13 amino acids. Trimming took off 0 bases at V and 8 bases at J, with 8 bases between the two ends. In germline, CDR1 is SGHDT, CDR2 YYEEEE. In DNA, the CDR3 is TGTGCCAGCAGCTTGGGGCGGGGAGAAAAACTGTTTTTT. The encoded protein is CASSLGRGEKLFF.

This chain links TRBV5-1 with TRBJ2-4, with D uncertain. From germline, CDR1 is SGHRS and CDR2 YFSETQ. This CDR3 region has 12 residues. The V gene lost 4 bases and the J gene lost 8 bases, with 10 bases spanning the gap. CDR3 protein: CASSREGDIQYF. The CDR3 DNA reads TGCGCCAGCAGCCGTGAAGGAGACATTCAGTACTTC. Full variable domain (remainder filled in from reference TRBV5-1 and TRBJ2-4): KAGVTQTPRYLIKTRGQQVTLSCSPISGHRSVSWYQQTPGQGLQFLFEYFSETQRNKGNFPGRFSGRQFSNSRSEMNVSTLELGDSALYLCASSREGDIQYFGAGTRLSVL.

The rearrangement uses TRBV10-3 and TRBJ2-5, with 11 bases identical to TRBD2. After removal of 10 bases from V and 3 bases from J, the junction contained 4 bases not matched to a gene. Germline CDR1 reads ENHRY; CDR2 reads SYGVKD. The CDR3 loop spans 13 amino acids. The CDR3 region has the DNA TGTGCCACTCTAGCGGGAGGTGAAGAGACCCAGTACTTC. Its translation is CATLAGGEETQYF.

The chain combines TRBV7-9 with TRBJ2-3; 9 bases line up with TRBD2. From germline, CDR1 is SEHNR and CDR2 FQNEAQ (reference sequence). J gave up 4 bases and V 5 bases, and 10 bases lay outside the gene matches. CDR3 size: 16 residues. CDR3 DNA: TGTGCCAGCAGCCCCCAAGCGGGGGGTCGTGCAGATACGCAGTATTTT. Its translation: CASSPQAGGRADTQYF. The whole variable domain, filled in from reference TRBV7-9 and TRBJ2-3, reads DTGVSQNPRHKITKRGQNVTFRCDPISEHNRLYWYRQTLGQGPEFLTYFQNEAQLEKSRLLSDRFSAERPKGSFSTLEIQRTEQGDSAMYLCASSPQAGGRADTQYFGPGTRLTVL.

V gene TRBV7-8 combines with J gene TRBJ2-7; 14 bases are a match to TRBD2. There are 17 residues in the CDR3. With 3 bases clipped from V and 0 bases from J, the junction kept 4 bases outside the gene matches. Germline-derived CDR1 and CDR2 are SGHVS and FQNEAQ. CDR3 amino acids: CASSFWTSGGNSYEQYF. The CDR3 DNA is TGTGCCAGCAGCTTTTGGACTAGCGGGGGGAACTCCTACGAGCAGTACTTC.

The CDR3 bases are TGCGCCAGCAGCCAAGAGGGGACAGGGGGCTTTACTGAAGCTTTCTTT. Protein: CASSQEGTGGFTEAFF. The chain recombines TRBV4-1 with TRBJ1-1; 12 bases align to TRBD1. The V gene's germline CDR1 is MGHRA and CDR2 YSYEKL. The CDR3 is 16 residues long. V lost 0 bases and J lost 5; bases outside the gene matches: 4.

V usage is TRBV14 and J usage is TRBJ2-1; TRBD2 agrees at 7 bases. This CDR3 comprises 15 residues. Trimming removed 1 base from V and 7 bases from J; junction bases left unmatched: 7. Germline loops: CDR1 SGHDN, CDR2 FVKESK. CDR3 nucleotide sequence: TGTGCCAGCAGCCAAGTACCGGGACTAAAGAATGAGCAGTTCTTC. Protein: CASSQVPGLKNEQFF.

V is TRBV21-1 and J is TRBJ2-7; TRBD2 reflects the table's D call only, with no check against the DNA. TRBV21-1 is noted as a pseudogene. The CDR3 has 14 residues. CDR3 region: CASSKYRDFREQYF. DNA for the CDR3: TGTGCCAGCAGCAAGTACCGGGACTTCCGCGAGCAGTACTTC.

This clone has just a few counts. The chain employs TRBV5-1 and TRBJ2-2; TRBD1 might be the D (6 bases). The CDR3 has 15 amino acids. V gave up 0 bases and J gave up 5 bases, with 11 bases separating them. Looked up from germline, CDR1 is SGHRS and CDR2 is YFSETQ. The CDR3: CASSLATGSTGELFF. The CDR3 bases are TGCGCCAGCAGCTTGGCGACAGGATCGACCGGGGAGCTGTTTTTT.

The rearrangement uses TRBV5-8 and TRBJ2-5; D possibly corresponds to TRBD1 (5 bases). The CDR3 length is 15 residues. Germline CDR1 and CDR2: SGHTS and YDEGEE. The ends were cut back, 2 bases at V and 3 bases at J, with 14 bases in the middle. CDR3 sequence: CASSLIRDWKETQYF. Written as DNA, the CDR3 is TGTGCCAGCAGCTTAATCAGGGATTGGAAAGAGACCCAGTACTTC.

This clone came up once. The chain carries TRBV6-6 and TRBJ1-1; 7 bases are a match to TRBD1. From germline, CDR1 is MNHNY and CDR2 SVGAGI (reference sequence). The CDR3 consists of 14 residues. The J segment lost 1 base and the V segment lost 6 bases, leaving 5 bases of the junction unmatched. The CDR3 nucleotides read TGTGCCAGCAGACGCGCAGGGGGGAACACTGAAGCTTTCTTT. Translating it yields CASRRAGGNTEAFF.

The J gene is TRBJ2-1, the V gene TRBV19, with 11 positions matching TRBD2. Germline loops: CDR1 LNHDA, CDR2 SQIVND (reference sequence). The CDR3 has 15 amino acids. V trimming: 5 bases; J trimming: 7 bases; junction bases outside the gene matches: 7. The CDR3 reads CASSQYSGRGNEQFF. CDR3 sequence (DNA): TGTGCCAGTAGTCAATATAGCGGGAGGGGTAATGAGCAGTTCTTC.

This chain links TRBV19 with TRBJ2-1; D may match TRBD1 or TRBD2 (6 bases each). The CDR3 is 15 residues long. Looked up from germline, CDR1 is LNHDA and CDR2 is SQIVND (reference sequence). V lost 5 bases and J 6 bases, leaving 17 bases between the germline ends. CDR3 in amino acids: CASSAGPGRGNEQFF. DNA for the CDR3: TGTGCCAGTAGTGCGGGACCGGGCAGGGGCAATGAGCAGTTCTTC.

The genes are TRBV9 and TRBJ2-1; 10 bases agree with TRBD2. CDR3 length: 15 amino acids. Germline V lookup: CDR1 SGDLS, CDR2 YYNGEE. Trimming removed 6 bases from V and 3 bases from J; junction bases left unmatched: 6. The CDR3 DNA reads TGTGCCAGCACCGCTAGCGGGAGAGGCTACAATGAGCAGTTCTTC. Protein product: CASTASGRGYNEQFF.

The rearrangement links TRBV15 to TRBJ1-1, with D possibly TRBD1 on 5 matching bases. The germline CDR1 and CDR2 sequences are LNHNV and YYDKDF (reference sequence). This CDR3 comprises 18 residues. Trimming left V 3 bases short and J 0 bases short, with 20 bases between. The DNA of the CDR3 is TGTGCCACCAGCAGTAACCAGGGTATGGGATTATTGAACACTGAAGCTTTCTTT. Translating gives CATSSNQGMGLLNTEAFF.